A single sample gave rise to the 28 T cell receptor beta chains below, sequenced in a study of T cells in Graves' hyperthyroidism and ophthalmopathy. Using RNA transcripts as the source, TCR beta CDR3 regions were amplified. The TCR CDR3 first-round RT-PCR relied on the HTBI primer set. TCRdb fed the multiplex PCR reads into MiXCR, producing one record per CDR3 protein. The table has around 300,000 distinct CDR3 sequences, approximately 15% seen once. Source material: blood. These receptors came from a woman aged 30 to 39 with Graves' hyperthyroidism.

In its sample, this clonotype was seen many times. The genes are TRBV10-3 and TRBJ2-7; TRBD1 might be the D (6 bases). CDR3 length equals 16 residues. V shed 0 bases and J shed 4 bases, with 16 bases lying between them. Germline V CDR1 and CDR2: ENHRY, SYGVKD. CDR3 bases: TGTGCCATCAGTGAGTCACAGGGACGAGCGCGGTACGAGCAGTACTTC. It specifies CAISESQGRARYEQYF.

This clonotype was counted at least ten times. This rearrangement joins TRBV20-1 to TRBJ1-1, with D maybe TRBD1 (5 bases). V gave up 2 bases and J gave up 8 bases, with 18 bases separating them. This CDR3 comprises 14 residues. Germline V CDR1 and CDR2: DFQATT, SNEGSKA (reference sequence). This chain's CDR3 is CSARPRGAPVEAFF. The DNA of the CDR3 is TGCAGTGCTAGACCCCGAGGGGCCCCGGTCGAAGCTTTCTTT.

This clonotype was counted between two and nine times. The V gene is TRBV7-9, the J gene TRBJ2-5, with TRBD1 matching over 9 bases. This CDR3 is built from 15 residues. Per the germline V gene, CDR1 is SEHNR and CDR2 is FQNEAQ (reference sequence). V gave up 1 base and J gave up 5 bases; unmatched junction bases: 5. The CDR3 DNA sequence: TGTGCCAGCAGCTTAGGGGACAGGGACCCCGAGACCCAGTACTTC. Its protein is CASSLGDRDPETQYF.

This clonotype has ten or more counts. This chain links TRBV5-1 with TRBJ2-7, with 9 bases lining up with TRBD1. V trimming: 0 bases; J trimming: 4 bases; junction bases outside the gene matches: 5. This CDR3 region has 15 residues. Germline loops: CDR1 SGHRS, CDR2 YFSETQ. The CDR3 protein is CASSLGGQGQYEQYF. The DNA for the CDR3 is TGCGCCAGCAGCTTGGGTGGACAGGGGCAGTACGAGCAGTACTTC.

This clonotype was found many times. This chain joins TRBV12-3 or TRBV12-4 and TRBJ2-3, with D possibly called TRBD1 or TRBD2 (7 bases each). The ends were cut back, 8 bases at V and 2 bases at J, with 23 bases in the middle. This CDR3 has 17 amino acids. CDR3 in amino acids: CASGGGQPAGTTDTQYF. CDR3 nucleotide sequence: TGTGCCAGCGGGGGGGGACAGCCTGCCGGTACCACAGATACGCAGTATTTT.

The chain has TRBV15 and TRBJ1-6, with a weak D call TRBD1 (6 bases). CDR1 is LNHNV, CDR2 YYDKDF, per germline (reference sequence). Trimming pared 1 base from V and 16 bases from J, leaving 17 bases between. The CDR3 consists of 14 residues. Here the CDR3 DNA reads TGTGCCACCAGCAGAGTTAACAAAGGGGGTGCTCTCCACTTT. As protein: CATSRVNKGGALHF.

This clonotype was detected only a few times. The chain combines TRBV7-9 with TRBJ2-7; D might be TRBD1 or TRBD2, each matching 6 bases. The V gene lost 3 bases and the J gene lost 3 bases, with 9 bases spanning the gap. The CDR3 sequence is 13 residues long. Germline V gives CDR1 SEHNR, CDR2 FQNEAQ (reference sequence). CDR3 protein: CASSFGGLYEQYF. The CDR3 bases are TGTGCCAGCAGCTTTGGGGGGCTCTACGAGCAGTACTTC.

This clonotype was recorded many times. V and J are TRBV4-1 and TRBJ2-5; TRBD2 might be the D (7 bases). Germline CDR1 MGHRA, CDR2 YSYEKL. The CDR3 covers 14 residues. V lost 4 bases to trimming and J lost 5 bases, with 14 bases between them. Here the CDR3 reads CASSPGGPAETQYF. The CDR3 nucleotides read TGCGCCAGCAGCCCCGGGGGGCCTGCGGAGACCCAGTACTTC.

The gene calls are TRBV20-1 and TRBJ2-5, with 7 bases fitting TRBD1. Looked up from germline, CDR1 is DFQATT and CDR2 is SNEGSKA (reference sequence). V lost 4 bases, J lost 7 bases, and 9 bases stayed unmatched. This CDR3 comprises 13 residues. The CDR3 region has the DNA TGCAGTGCTACGGAGACAGGGATTGGGACCCAGTACTTC. Translation: CSATETGIGTQYF.

There are many counts of this clonotype. The V and J genes are TRBV28 and TRBJ1-3, with no clear D. Looked up from germline, CDR1 is MDHEN and CDR2 is SYDVKM. The CDR3 is 16 residues long. Trimming removed 3 bases at V and 4 bases at J, with 16 bases between. CDR3 in DNA: TGTGCCAGCAGTTTTTTCGCGGGAATGTCAGGAAACACCATATATTTT. The encoded protein is CASSFFAGMSGNTIYF.

V usage is TRBV15 and J usage is TRBJ2-3, with TRBD2 as a possible D gene (6 bases). The V and J ends lost 0 bases and 0 bases respectively, with 10 bases between them. The V gene's germline CDR1 is LNHNV and CDR2 YYDKDF (reference sequence). The CDR3 is made up of 16 amino acids. CDR3 amino acids: CATSRDNGSSTDTQYF. CDR3 nucleotide sequence: TGTGCCACCAGCAGAGATAACGGGAGTAGCACAGATACGCAGTATTTT.

This clonotype was found a few times. For the CDR3, the DNA is TGCAGCGCACCCGAGACAGGATATGGCTACACCTTC. Translating gives CSAPETGYGYTF. V is TRBV29-1 and J is TRBJ1-2; tentative D call: TRBD1 (6 bases). V lost 7 bases and J 5 bases, leaving 14 bases between the germline ends. In germline, CDR1 is SQVTM, CDR2 ANQGSEA. The CDR3 contains 12 residues.

On this clonotype: A much more abundant neighbour one base away suggests this may be a read error. The rearrangement uses TRBV19 and TRBJ1-2; TRBD1 matches at 9 bases. The V gene's germline CDR1 is LNHDA and CDR2 SQIVND (reference sequence). The CDR3 spans 15 residues. The CDR3 protein is CTSSTWDREIYGYTF. CDR3 sequence (DNA): TGTACCAGTAGTACATGGGACAGGGAGATCTATGGCTACACCTTC.

This clonotype came up a few times. This chain connects TRBV6-5 to TRBJ1-5, with D perhaps matching TRBD1 (5 bases). The V and J ends lost 0 bases and 6 bases respectively, with 12 bases between them. The CDR3 has 15 residues. The germline gives CDR1 MNHEY, CDR2 SVGAGI. CDR3 coding DNA: TGTGCCAGCAGTTACTCTGGGGACCGGGTTCAGCCCCAGCATTTT. It codes for CASSYSGDRVQPQHF.

This clonotype was seen repeatedly, ten times or more. The V gene is TRBV12-3 or TRBV12-4, the J gene TRBJ2-3; 7 nucleotides match TRBD1. The trim removed 6 bases at V and 1 base at J, leaving 7 bases unmatched. This CDR3 region has 15 residues. This CDR3 is CASRPDRVGTDTQYF. The CDR3 nucleotides are TGTGCCAGCAGACCTGACAGGGTGGGCACAGATACGCAGTATTTT.

There are many counts of this clonotype. The chain joins TRBV2 to TRBJ2-7; D is unresolved. CDR1 is SNHLY, CDR2 FYNNEI, per germline. V dropped 7 bases and J dropped 5 bases, with 12 bases sitting between them. CDR3 size: 12 residues. The CDR3 spells CASIVPFHEQYF. The CDR3 DNA is TGTGCCAGCATAGTCCCCTTCCACGAGCAGTACTTC. The full variable domain, completed using reference TRBV2 and TRBJ2-7, is EPEVTQTPSHQVTQMGQEVILRCVPISNHLYFYWYRQILGQKVEFLVSFYNNEISEKSEIFDDQFSVERPDGSNFTLKIRSTKLEDSAMYFCASIVPFHEQYFGPGTRLTVT.

This clonotype was seen ten or more times. This chain links TRBV5-1 with TRBJ1-1, with D possibly matching TRBD1 (6 bases). The CDR3 consists of 16 residues. V was pared by 0 bases and J by 6 bases, with 18 bases between. CDR1 is SGHRS, CDR2 YFSETQ, per germline. The CDR3 DNA sequence: TGCGCCAGCAGCTTGGGGGGGGGGGGCCCCTCCGCTGAAGCTTTCTTT. This translates into CASSLGGGGPSAEAFF.

This clonotype was recorded at least ten times. This chain uses TRBV15 with TRBJ2-7; D remains unclear. The V gene lost 0 bases and the J gene lost 6 bases, with 12 bases spanning the gap. Germline CDR1 reads LNHNV; CDR2 reads YYDKDF (reference sequence). The CDR3 sequence is 14 residues long. CDR3 sequence reads: CATSRDRVSPEQYF. Here the CDR3 DNA reads TGTGCCACCAGCAGAGATCGGGTTAGCCCCGAGCAGTACTTC.

For this clonotype: The junction differs from germline at one of its ends, possibly a read error. The chain carries TRBV6-2 or TRBV6-3 and TRBJ2-1; 8 positions match TRBD2. There are 13 residues in the CDR3. Germline CDR1 MNHEY, CDR2 SVGEGT. CDR3 sequence: CAGSYLAGNEQFF. CDR3 DNA: TGTGCCGGCAGTTACCTAGCGGGTAATGAGCAGTTCTTC.

With respect to this clonotype: Given a much more abundant clone one base away, this may be a read error. This rearrangement joins TRBV28 to TRBJ1-6; D gene uncertain. CDR3 length equals 14 residues. Germline V gene data show CDR1 as MDHEN and CDR2 as SYDVKM. The CDR3 loop reads CAGRARRQDSPLHF. The CDR3 DNA is TGTGCCGGCAGAGCTAGACGGCAAGATTCACCCCTCCACTTT.

In this sample, this clonotype turned up many times. V gene TRBV11-2 combines with J gene TRBJ2-1; 8 nucleotides match TRBD2. This CDR3 comprises 17 residues. CDR1 SGHAT and CDR2 FQNNGV come from the germline V gene. J lost 8 bases, V lost 1 base, and 13 bases had no gene match. The chain's CDR3 is CASSLAVPGLVFHEQFF. The CDR3 DNA follows: TGTGCCAGCAGCTTAGCCGTTCCGGGACTAGTTTTCCATGAGCAGTTCTTC.

There are many counts of this clonotype. The chain couples TRBV6-1 to TRBJ1-1; D is uncertain. V was clipped by 7 bases and J by 1 base, with 10 bases between them. In germline, CDR1 is MNHNS, CDR2 SASEGT. CDR3 length: 13 amino acids. This CDR3 reads CASNEVRNTEAFF. The CDR3 region has the DNA TGTGCCAGCAATGAGGTCAGGAACACTGAAGCTTTCTTT.

There are a few counts of this clonotype. A much bigger clone sits one base away, suggesting this may be a read error. The V call is TRBV14, the J call TRBJ2-1; 11 bases are shared with TRBD2. CDR1 SGHDN and CDR2 FVKESK come from the germline V gene. The CDR3 is made up of 15 amino acids. With 1 base clipped from V and 8 bases from J, the junction kept 4 bases outside the gene matches. The CDR3: CASSQVSGRAYEQFF. CDR3 in DNA: TGTGCCAGCAGCCAAGTTAGCGGGAGGGCCTATGAGCAGTTCTTC.

In this sample, this clonotype turned up a few times. This chain uses TRBV24-1 with TRBJ1-1; TRBD1 matches at 7 bases. The CDR3 length is 15 residues. CDR1 and CDR2 from the germline V gene are KGHDR and SFDVKD. V was clipped by 5 bases and J by 1 base; unmatched bases: 6. The DNA for the CDR3 is TGTGCCACCAGTGGCCGACAGGGTAAGAACACTGAAGCTTTCTTT. Its translation is CATSGRQGKNTEAFF.

The sample holds many counts of this clonotype. The chain couples TRBV29-1 to TRBJ1-2, with no clear D. V lost 5 bases to trimming and J lost 0 bases, with 10 bases between them. CDR3 length: 13 amino acids. CDR1 and CDR2 from the germline V gene are SQVTM and ANQGSEA. The CDR3 coding sequence is TGCAGCGTTTACAGAGGGCCTAACTATGGCTACACCTTC. It codes for CSVYRGPNYGYTF. Full variable domain (outside the CDR3, taken from reference TRBV29-1 and TRBJ1-2): SAVISQKPSRDICQRGTSLTIQCQVDSQVTMMFWYRQQPGQSLTLIATANQGSEATYESGFVIDKFPISRPNLTFSTLTVSNMSPEDSSIYLCSVYRGPNYGYTFGSGTRLTVV.

The V gene is TRBV7-2, the J gene TRBJ1-5, with D maybe TRBD1 (5 bases). V lost 4 bases to trimming and J lost 9 bases, with 7 bases between them. CDR1 SGHTA and CDR2 FQGNSA come from the germline V gene. The CDR3 loop spans 11 amino acids. This CDR3 is CASSWGGPQHF. CDR3 in DNA: TGTGCCAGCAGCTGGGGCGGGCCCCAGCATTTT.

This sequence joins TRBV29-1 and TRBJ2-3; tentative D call: TRBD1 (6 bases). Per the germline V gene, CDR1 is SQVTM and CDR2 is ANQGSEA. The length of the CDR3 is 15 residues. Trimming shortened V by 5 bases and J by 1 base, and 16 bases separated the two germline ends. The CDR3 is CSVSFGGSGTDTQYF. Here the CDR3 DNA reads TGCAGCGTTTCTTTTGGGGGCTCTGGCACAGATACGCAGTATTTT.

This clonotype appeared many times. This chain connects TRBV25-1 to TRBJ2-7; 10 bases are a match to TRBD2. This CDR3 is built from 16 residues. The ends lost 6 bases at V and 3 bases at J; junction bases unmatched: 11. The germline V gene has CDR1 MGHDK and CDR2 SYGVNS. The CDR3 reads CASSESPGLAVYEQYF. DNA of the CDR3: TGTGCCAGCAGCGAGTCCCCTGGACTAGCGGTCTACGAGCAGTACTTC.